The 22 T cell receptor beta chains in this list originate from one sample, sequenced in a study of blood T cell repertoires in COVID-19 (dated by TCRdb to 2020 to 2022). The library came from the immunoSEQ multiplex PCR assay. The table was pulled from immuneACCESS by TCRdb, which kept in-frame rearrangements only. Such tables lose some clones; where checked, under half of the loss comes from unresolved V genes, and the rest has no known cause. Recorded for this sample are 100,000 or so clones; roughly 87% of them occurred a single time. The ten largest clones take up roughly 18% of the sample. Sequenced input: peripheral blood. The source of these receptors is an elderly man with acute or convalescent COVID-19.

This chain joins TRBV7-2 and TRBJ2-7, with 10 positions matching TRBD1. This CDR3 has 16 residues. V lost 5 bases and J lost 4; bases outside the gene matches: 11. Germline V gives CDR1 SGHTA, CDR2 FQGNSA. The CDR3 region is CASSPSGGQGIYEQYF. The CDR3, as DNA: TGTGCCAGCAGCCCGTCAGGGGGACAGGGGATTTACGAGCAGTACTTC.

Here the CDR3 DNA reads TGTGCCAGTAGCGACATATATAGCAATCAGCCCCAGCATTTT. Residues: CASSDIYSNQPQHF. The chain has TRBV19 and TRBJ1-5; D unclear. The CDR3 spans 14 residues. The germline V gene encodes CDR1 LNHDA and CDR2 SQIVND (reference sequence). V was pared by 6 bases and J by 0 bases, with 9 bases between.

This chain links TRBV6-5 with TRBJ1-1; TRBD1 agrees at 7 bases. The CDR3 contains 13 residues. Trimming removed 9 bases from V and 3 bases from J; junction bases left unmatched: 7. The germline gives CDR1 MNHEY, CDR2 SVGAGI. CDR3 residues: CASRSQGDTEAFF. For the CDR3, the DNA is TGTGCCAGTAGATCTCAGGGGGACACTGAAGCTTTCTTT.

The gene calls are TRBV5-4 and TRBJ1-1; the D gene is possibly TRBD1 (5 bases). Germline V gene lookup returns CDR1 SGHNT and CDR2 YYREEE (reference sequence). V was pared by 4 bases and J by 6 bases, with 19 bases between. The CDR3 extends over 15 amino acids. The CDR3 here is CASSTGVGGIAEAFF. CDR3 DNA: TGTGCCAGCAGCACGGGGGTGGGGGGAATCGCTGAAGCTTTCTTT.

The chain uses TRBV29-1 and TRBJ2-7; 7 positions agree with TRBD1. The V gene's germline CDR1 is SQVTM and CDR2 ANQGSEA. This CDR3 contains 14 residues. The V segment lost 4 bases and the J segment 7 bases; nucleotides outside the gene matches: 13. Written as DNA, the CDR3 is TGCAGCGTTGGACAGGGCTCCCTTCGAACGGAGCAGTACTTC. This gives the protein CSVGQGSLRTEQYF.

This clone has just one count. CDR3 DNA: TGTGCCAGCAGTTACACTACGGTGAGCAATCAGCCCCAGCATTTT. It is translated as CASSYTTVSNQPQHF. This sequence joins TRBV6-5 and TRBJ1-5, with no clear D. V was cut by 2 bases and J by 1 base, with 9 bases left in between. Germline CDR1 and CDR2: MNHEY and SVGAGI. The CDR3 has 15 residues.

This clone was picked up a small number of times. The chain joins TRBV5-4 to TRBJ1-6, with a possible D match to TRBD1 (6 bases). The V end was cut by 4 bases, the J end by 6 bases, with 17 bases between. CDR3 length equals 16 residues. Looked up from germline, CDR1 is SGHNT and CDR2 is YYREEE (reference sequence). The CDR3 DNA reads as TGTGCCAGCAGCCCCCGCCACAGGGTATGTAATTCACCCCTCCACTTT. It encodes CASSPRHRVCNSPLHF.

This clone was seen just once. The chain employs TRBV5-1 and TRBJ1-5; D uncertain. The V end lost 3 bases, the J end lost 2 bases, and 12 bases lay between the germline ends. Germline V CDR1 and CDR2: SGHRS, YFSETQ. The CDR3 is made up of 15 amino acids. The CDR3 DNA is TGCGCCAGCAGCTGGGGAGGCAGCGGCAATCAGCCCCAGCATTTT. This sequence encodes CASSWGGSGNQPQHF.

This rearrangement joins TRBV2 to TRBJ1-5; D may be TRBD1 (5 bases). Germline V CDR1 and CDR2: SNHLY, FYNNEI. CDR3 length equals 12 residues. Trimming removed 4 bases at V and 11 bases at J, with 12 bases between. The CDR3 region has the DNA TGTGCCAGCAGTGCAAACGCAGGGTCCCAGCATTTT. Protein sequence: CASSANAGSQHF.

A few counts support this clone. The chain couples TRBV12-3 or TRBV12-4 to TRBJ1-5; D remains unclear. CDR3 length equals 13 residues. V lost 6 bases and J lost 0, with 6 bases in between. CDR3 amino acids: CASSRLSNQPQHF. The CDR3 bases are TGTGCCAGCAGCAGACTTAGCAATCAGCCCCAGCATTTT.

The chain couples TRBV27 to TRBJ2-5; a possible D gene is TRBD1 (6 bases). Germline assignment: CDR1 MNHEY and CDR2 SMNVEV (reference sequence). The CDR3 consists of 13 residues. Deletions cut 5 bases from V and 7 bases from J, with 14 bases between. This CDR3 is CASSPSSRGTQYF. Here the CDR3 DNA reads TGTGCCAGCAGTCCCAGTAGCAGGGGGACCCAGTACTTC.

This clone was observed a handful of times. The chain has TRBV30 and TRBJ2-5; D is undetermined. The V end was cut by 5 bases, the J end by 4 bases, with 11 bases between. The CDR3 runs 12 residues. From germline, CDR1 is GTSNPN and CDR2 SVGIG (reference sequence). CDR3 nucleotide sequence: TGTGCCTGGCGATCGGGTGCAGAGACCCAGTACTTC. As protein: CAWRSGAETQYF. Filled out from reference TRBV30 and TRBJ2-5, the complete variable domain reads SQTIHQWPATLVQPVGSPLSLECTVEGTSNPNLYWYRQAAGRGLQLLFYSVGIGQISSEVPQNLSASRPQDRQFILSSKKLLLSDSGFYLCAWRSGAETQYFGPGTRLLVL.

The CDR3 protein is CASSIDQAIYGYTF. CDR3 DNA: TGTGCCAGTAGTATTGATCAGGCCATCTATGGCTACACCTTC. This chain joins TRBV19 and TRBJ1-2, with D unclear. Germline V gives CDR1 LNHDA, CDR2 SQIVND (reference sequence). This CDR3 is 14 amino acids long. The V and J ends lost 3 bases and 4 bases respectively, with 12 bases between them.

As concerns this clone: The junction shows a germline mismatch at one end, possibly a read error. The rearrangement uses TRBV5-1 and TRBJ1-1; unclear D gene. There are 15 residues in the CDR3. CDR1 SGHRS and CDR2 YFSETQ come from the germline V gene. This chain's CDR3 is CASRPPYRENPEAFF. The CDR3 region has the DNA TGCGCCAGCAGGCCCCCATATCGGGAGAACCCTGAAGCTTTCTTT.

The chain links TRBV5-6 to TRBJ1-2; TRBD1 matches 9 bases. V dropped 4 bases and J dropped 3; count of bases not matched to a gene: 7. In germline, CDR1 is SGHDT, CDR2 YYEEEE. The CDR3 loop spans 15 amino acids. The CDR3 loop reads CASSIRDRAYYGYTF. In DNA, the CDR3 is TGTGCCAGCAGCATCCGGGACAGGGCCTACTATGGCTACACCTTC. The full variable domain, rest sourced from reference TRBV5-6 and TRBJ1-2, is DAGVTQSPTHLIKTRGQQVTLRCSPKSGHDTVSWYQQALGQGPQFIFQYYEEEERQRGNFPDRFSGHQFPNYSSELNVNALLLGDSALYLCASSIRDRAYYGYTFGSGTRLTVV.

This chain connects TRBV15 to TRBJ2-1, with 10 bases aligning to TRBD1. Germline values: CDR1 LNHNV, CDR2 YYDKDF (reference sequence). There are 13 residues in the CDR3. V dropped 2 bases and J dropped 10; count of bases not matched to a gene: 2. Written as DNA, the CDR3 is TGTGCCACCAGCAGACGACAGGGGGCAGAGCAGTTCTTC. It specifies CATSRRQGAEQFF. Using reference TRBV15 and TRBJ2-1 for the parts outside the CDR3, the full variable domain is DAMVIQNPRYQVTQFGKPVTLSCSQTLNHNVMYWYQQKSSQAPKLLFHYYDKDFNNEADTPDNFQSRRPNTSFCFLDIRSPGLGDTAMYLCATSRRQGAEQFFGPGTRLTVL.

The gene calls are TRBV24-1 and TRBJ2-1; a weak D match, TRBD1 (5 bases). Germline V lookup: CDR1 KGHDR, CDR2 SFDVKD. Trimming removed 2 bases from V and 8 bases from J, with 12 bases in between. The CDR3 length is 14 residues. The CDR3: CATSDWQGRDEQFF. The CDR3 DNA follows: TGTGCCACCAGTGATTGGCAGGGTAGGGATGAGCAGTTCTTC.

The rearrangement links TRBV7-2 to TRBJ1-5; 8 nucleotides line up with TRBD1. Trimming removed 1 base from V and 7 bases from J; junction bases left unmatched: 9. The CDR3 is 16 residues long. The germline gives CDR1 SGHTA, CDR2 FQGNSA. The CDR3 coding sequence is TGTGCCAGCAGCTTAGGGGCAGGGGGCGCGGGGCAGCCCCAGCATTTT. This codes for CASSLGAGGAGQPQHF.

This chain uses TRBV7-2 with TRBJ1-2; the D gene is possibly TRBD1 (5 bases). Germline values: CDR1 SGHTA, CDR2 FQGNSA. V dropped 4 bases and J dropped 6 bases, with 18 bases sitting between them. The CDR3 sequence is 15 residues long. The CDR3 DNA reads TGTGCCAGCAGCTCGGGACTCACCCGGGGGGATGGCTACACCTTC. This translates into CASSSGLTRGDGYTF. Based on the CDR3 plus reference TRBV7-2 and TRBJ1-2, the full variable domain is GAGVSQSPSNKVTEKGKDVELRCDPISGHTALYWYRQSLGQGLEFLIYFQGNSAPDKSGLPSDRFSAERTGGSVSTLTIQRTQQEDSAVYLCASSSGLTRGDGYTFGSGTRLTVV.

The CDR3 region is CASSVDIGNEQFF. The CDR3, as DNA: TGTGCCAGCAGCGTCGACATAGGCAATGAGCAGTTCTTC. This chain links TRBV9 with TRBJ2-1, with D unclear. The CDR3 is 13 residues long. Per the germline V gene, CDR1 is SGDLS and CDR2 is YYNGEE. V was clipped by 2 bases and J by 6 bases, with 9 bases between them.

The chain joins TRBV7-9 to TRBJ2-3, with 7 bases fitting TRBD2. The CDR3 has 12 amino acids. Germline V gene sequence: CDR1 SEHNR, CDR2 FQNEAQ (reference sequence). J lost 9 bases, V lost 7 bases, and 7 bases had no gene match. The CDR3 bases are TGTGCCAGCACCCCCGGGGAGGGAACGCAGTATTTT. Its protein is CASTPGEGTQYF.

The chain combines TRBV10-1 with TRBJ1-1, with D hard to call. CDR1 is WNHNN and CDR2 is SYGVQD in the germline V gene (reference sequence). V was cut by 4 bases and J by 0 bases, with 9 bases left in between. The CDR3 has 14 amino acids. CDR3 sequence reads: CASSGSSMNTEAFF. CDR3 DNA sequence: TGCGCCAGCAGTGGTAGTTCCATGAACACTGAAGCTTTCTTT.